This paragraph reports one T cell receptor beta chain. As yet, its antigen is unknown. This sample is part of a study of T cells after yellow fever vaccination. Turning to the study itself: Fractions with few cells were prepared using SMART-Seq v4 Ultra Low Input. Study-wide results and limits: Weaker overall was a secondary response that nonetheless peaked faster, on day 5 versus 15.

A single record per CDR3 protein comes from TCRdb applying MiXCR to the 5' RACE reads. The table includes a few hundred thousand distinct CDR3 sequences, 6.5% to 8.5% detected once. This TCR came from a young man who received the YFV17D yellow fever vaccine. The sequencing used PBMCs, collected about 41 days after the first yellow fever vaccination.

This CDR3 reads CASSYLGQGVQPQHF. The CDR3 DNA sequence: TGTGCCAGCAGTTATCTGGGACAGGGTGTTCAGCCCCAGCATTTT. The rearrangement joins TRBV6-5 to TRBJ1-5, with 9 bases identical to TRBD1. The J segment lost 6 bases and the V segment lost 3 bases, leaving 6 bases of the junction unmatched. CDR3 size: 15 residues. CDR1 is MNHEY and CDR2 is SVGAGI in the germline V gene.